The 3 T cell receptor beta chains below all came from one sample that was sequenced in a study of PD-1 blockade in classical Hodgkin lymphoma. Each patient's relapse followed autologous stem cell transplantation, and brentuximab vedotin exposure varied. The data were produced by immunoSEQ multiplex PCR, yet TCRdb's version contains in-frame clones alone and is incomplete. This table holds about 93,000 clones, 92% found once. The sequencing here drew on peripheral blood mononuclear cells (PBMCs), taken before the second cycle of nivolumab. The receptors originated from a human donor with classical Hodgkin lymphoma.

V is TRBV30 and J is TRBJ1-2; D gene ambiguous. Germline loops: CDR1 GTSNPN, CDR2 SVGIG (reference sequence). The length of the CDR3 is 15 residues. Trimming pared 1 base from V and 0 bases from J, leaving 12 bases between. The CDR3: CAWSDTRRANYGYTF. CDR3 bases: TGTGCCTGGAGTGACACGAGGAGAGCTAACTATGGCTACACCTTC.

V gene TRBV7-2 combines with J gene TRBJ1-2; perhaps TRBD1 as D (5 bases). This CDR3 spans 15 amino acids. In germline, CDR1 is SGHTA, CDR2 FQGNSA. Trimming shortened V by 7 bases and J by 2 bases, and 17 bases separated the two germline ends. As DNA, the CDR3 is TGTGCCAGCACCCTCGGGGCAGAAAGAAACTATGGCTACACCTTC. Its translation is CASTLGAERNYGYTF.

The rearrangement uses TRBV21-1 and TRBJ2-5; the table gives TRBD1 as D, unverified against the DNA. TRBV21-1 is an annotated pseudogene. This CDR3 has 16 amino acids. CDR3 in amino acids: CASSKKAGTKKETQYF. The DNA of the CDR3 is TGTGCCAGCAGCAAAAAGGCTGGGACAAAAAAAGAGACCCAGTACTTC.